This T cell receptor beta chain emerged from a study of T cell responses to AZD1222 COVID-19 vaccine. Assay: immunoSEQ multiplex PCR; the TCRdb copy retains only in-frame clones and omits some. The data contain about 83,000 clones, roughly 90% of them singletons. This CDR3 has 13 residues. Germline V gene sequence: CDR1 SGHNT, CDR2 YYREEE (reference sequence). Unmatched junction bases numbered 2, after V lost 7 bases and J lost 4 bases. The sequence was obtained from an adult in good health. The sequencing used peripheral blood, collected on day 0 of MenACWY control vaccination. The chain couples TRBV5-4 to TRBJ2-1, with TRBD2 matching 10 bases. This CDR3 reads CASGTSEYNEQFF. The CDR3 DNA reads as TGTGCCAGCGGGACTAGCGAGTACAATGAGCAGTTCTTC. The full variable domain, in which reference TRBV5-4 and TRBJ2-1 provide the parts outside the CDR3, is ETGVTQSPTHLIKTRGQQVTLRCSSQSGHNTVSWYQQALGQGPQFIFQYYREEENGRGNFPPRFSGLQFPNYSSELNVNALELDDSALYLCASGTSEYNEQFFGPGTRLTVL.